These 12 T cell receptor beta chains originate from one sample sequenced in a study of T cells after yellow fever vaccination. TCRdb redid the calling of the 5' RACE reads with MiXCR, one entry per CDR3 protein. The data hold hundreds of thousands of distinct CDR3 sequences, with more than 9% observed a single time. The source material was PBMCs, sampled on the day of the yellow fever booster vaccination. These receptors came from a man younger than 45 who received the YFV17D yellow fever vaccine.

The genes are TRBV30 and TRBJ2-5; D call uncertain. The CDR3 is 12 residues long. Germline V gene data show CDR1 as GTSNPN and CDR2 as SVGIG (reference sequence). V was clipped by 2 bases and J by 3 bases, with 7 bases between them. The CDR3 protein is CAWSPTEETQYF. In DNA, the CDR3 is TGTGCCTGGAGTCCTACCGAAGAGACCCAGTACTTC.

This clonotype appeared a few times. The CDR3 region has the DNA TGTGCCAGCAGCACAGATGCCGGGACTGAGGGCTACGAGCAGTACTTC. Translation gives CASSTDAGTEGYEQYF. The chain has TRBV7-9 and TRBJ2-7; D is possibly TRBD2 (6 bases). V was trimmed by 5 bases and J by 3 bases, leaving 20 bases between them. Germline assignment: CDR1 SEHNR and CDR2 FQNEAQ (reference sequence). The CDR3 spans 16 residues.

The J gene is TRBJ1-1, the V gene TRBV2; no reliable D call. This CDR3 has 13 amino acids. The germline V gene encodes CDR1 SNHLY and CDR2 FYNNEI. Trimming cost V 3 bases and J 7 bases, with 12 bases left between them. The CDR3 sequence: CASSDEREGEAFF. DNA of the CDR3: TGTGCCAGCAGTGACGAGCGAGAGGGTGAAGCTTTCTTT. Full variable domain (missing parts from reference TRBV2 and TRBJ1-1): EPEVTQTPSHQVTQMGQEVILRCVPISNHLYFYWYRQILGQKVEFLVSFYNNEISEKSEIFDDQFSVERPDGSNFTLKIRSTKLEDSAMYFCASSDEREGEAFFGQGTRLTVV.

This CDR3 reads CASSQITGNSPLHF. The CDR3 DNA reads TGTGCCAGCAGCCAAATCACAGGGAATTCACCCCTCCACTTT. V is TRBV4-2 and J is TRBJ1-6; a possible D gene is TRBD1 (6 bases). The V gene's germline CDR1 is LGHNA and CDR2 YNFKEQ. The CDR3 has 14 amino acids. V was shortened by 2 bases and J by 7 bases, with 9 bases between the two germline ends.

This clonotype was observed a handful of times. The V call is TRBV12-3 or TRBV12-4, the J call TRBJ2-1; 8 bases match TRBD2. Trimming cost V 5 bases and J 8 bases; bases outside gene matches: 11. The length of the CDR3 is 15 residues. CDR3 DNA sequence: TGTGCCAGCAGTCGGGGCGGGGCGGGGGGCGATGAGCAGTTCTTC. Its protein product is CASSRGGAGGDEQFF.

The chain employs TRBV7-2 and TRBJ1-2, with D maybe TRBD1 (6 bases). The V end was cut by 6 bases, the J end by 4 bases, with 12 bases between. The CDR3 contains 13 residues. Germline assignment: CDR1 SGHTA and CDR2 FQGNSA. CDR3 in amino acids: CASRPGVGYGYTF. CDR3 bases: TGTGCCAGCAGACCAGGGGTCGGCTATGGCTACACCTTC.

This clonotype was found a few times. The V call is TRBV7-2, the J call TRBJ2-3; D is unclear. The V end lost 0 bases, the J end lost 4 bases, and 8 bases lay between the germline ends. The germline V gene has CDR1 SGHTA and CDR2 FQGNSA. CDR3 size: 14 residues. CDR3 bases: TGTGCCAGCAGCTTAGCGCTTGGATCAGATACGCAGTATTTT. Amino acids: CASSLALGSDTQYF.

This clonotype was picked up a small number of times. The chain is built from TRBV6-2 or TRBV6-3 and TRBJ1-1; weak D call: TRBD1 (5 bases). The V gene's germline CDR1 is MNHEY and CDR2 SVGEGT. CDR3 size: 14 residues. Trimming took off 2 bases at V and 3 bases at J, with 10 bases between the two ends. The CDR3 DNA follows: TGTGCCAGCAGTTACGGGGGGTACGACACTGAAGCTTTCTTT. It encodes CASSYGGYDTEAFF.

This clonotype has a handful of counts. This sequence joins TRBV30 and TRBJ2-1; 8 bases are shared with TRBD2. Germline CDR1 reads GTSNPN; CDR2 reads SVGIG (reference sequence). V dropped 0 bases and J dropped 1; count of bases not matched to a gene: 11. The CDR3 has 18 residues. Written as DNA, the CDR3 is TGTGCCTGGAGTGTACGGTCCTCCGTAGCGGGGTCCTACAATGAGCAGTTCTTC. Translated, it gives CAWSVRSSVAGSYNEQFF.

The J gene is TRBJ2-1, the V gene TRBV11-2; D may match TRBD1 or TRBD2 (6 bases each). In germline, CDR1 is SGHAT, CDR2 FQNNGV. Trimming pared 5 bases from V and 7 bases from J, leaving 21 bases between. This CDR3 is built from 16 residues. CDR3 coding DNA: TGTGCCAGCAGCGACCATAAGGGGGGCGCGTTAAATGAGCAGTTCTTC. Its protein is CASSDHKGGALNEQFF.

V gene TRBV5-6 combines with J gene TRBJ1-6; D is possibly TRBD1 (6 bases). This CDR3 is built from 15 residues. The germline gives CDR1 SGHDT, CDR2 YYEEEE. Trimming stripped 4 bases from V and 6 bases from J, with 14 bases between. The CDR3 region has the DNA TGTGCCAGCAGCCCGAGGACAGCCTCTAATTCACCCCTCCACTTT. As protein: CASSPRTASNSPLHF.

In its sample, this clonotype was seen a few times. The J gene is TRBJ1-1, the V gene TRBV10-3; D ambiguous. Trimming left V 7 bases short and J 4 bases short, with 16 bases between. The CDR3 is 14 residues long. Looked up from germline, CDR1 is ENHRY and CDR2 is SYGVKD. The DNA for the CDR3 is TGTGCCATCACCCGGGAAGGGTCGGGCACTGAAGCTTTCTTT. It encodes CAITREGSGTEAFF.